This passage covers 3 T cell receptor beta chains from one sample sequenced in a study of regulatory T cells in long-lasting Graves disease. The time point is: newly diagnosed GD, antithyroid drugs for less than 3 months. From PBMCs, RNA was extracted and then used to make the TCR library. Building the TCR beta libraries relied on iRepertoire HTBI primers, and CDR3 regions underwent Arm-PCR. TCRdb ran MiXCR on the multiplex PCR reads and lists one entry per CDR3 protein. The sample includes 390,000 or so distinct CDR3 sequences, 10% to 15% of them seen just once. These same data were also listed under a study on T cells in Graves' hyperthyroidism and ophthalmopathy.

The material was peripheral blood mononuclear cells (PBMCs), obtained at new diagnosis, from a patient treated with antithyroid drugs. These receptors were taken from a woman aged 18-29 years with Graves disease.

This clonotype was seen many times. The CDR3 region is CASSLASSRNSPLHF. CDR3 DNA sequence: TGTGCCAGCAGCTTAGCGTCCAGTCGTAATTCACCCCTCCACTTT. The rearrangement joins TRBV7-2 to TRBJ1-6, with D uncertain. Germline lookup yields CDR1 SGHTA and CDR2 FQGNSA. The CDR3 runs to 15 residues. V was trimmed by 0 bases and J by 6 bases, leaving 9 bases between them.

This clonotype was detected ten times or more. This chain connects TRBV24-1 to TRBJ1-5; 9 bases match TRBD1. The CDR3 consists of 16 residues. V lost 3 bases, J lost 4 bases, and 6 bases stayed unmatched. The V gene's germline CDR1 is KGHDR and CDR2 SFDVKD. This chain's CDR3 is CATSDHEQGANQPQHF. In DNA, the CDR3 is TGTGCCACCAGTGATCACGAACAGGGGGCTAATCAGCCCCAGCATTTT.

This clonotype showed up just a few times. This chain links TRBV6-1 with TRBJ1-6; D gene unclear. The V end was cut by 6 bases, the J end by 14 bases, with 20 bases between. CDR1 and CDR2 (germline): MNHNS, SASEGT. This CDR3 spans 14 amino acids. Written as DNA, the CDR3 is TGTGCCAGCAGCCCCCTAATGGACCTTTCGGCCCTCCACTTT. Its protein product is CASSPLMDLSALHF.